In its sample, the clone carrying this T cell receptor (beta chain) was seen many times. No antigen is known for it. This entry is derived from a study of T cells after yellow fever vaccination. On the study more broadly: SMART-Seq v4 Ultra Low Input prepared libraries from low-cell fractions. Study conclusions and caveats: After the booster, 96% of CD4 and roughly nine tenths of CD8 primary-response clones were re-detected.

The TCR cDNA carried a universal primer site and UMIs from 5'RACE template switching. Each CDR3 protein is one row after TCRdb ran MiXCR on the 5' RACE reads. The sample holds approximately 110,000 distinct CDR3 sequences, under 8.5% seen once. The CDR3 is 14 amino acids. Trimming stripped 5 bases from V and 5 bases from J, with 16 bases between. From germline, CDR1 is LNHDA and CDR2 SQIVND (reference sequence). The source was CD4+ T cells sorted from PBMCs, collected roughly 10 days after the first yellow fever vaccination. This chain links TRBV19 with TRBJ2-7; weak D call: TRBD1 (5 bases). The sequence derives from a young man who received the YFV17D yellow fever vaccine. CDR3: CASSSLQGTNEQYF. The DNA of the CDR3 is TGTGCCAGTAGTTCCCTTCAGGGTACCAACGAGCAGTACTTC.